Listed here are 32 T cell receptor beta chains from one sample, sequenced in a study of vaccination effects on CD4 cells after COVID-19. The assay was immunoSEQ multiplex PCR, and TCRdb's table has in-frame clones only and misses some. Of 41,000 or so clones in the sample, 77% were seen once. Their recognized antigens are unknown. Using viral peptide pools, the ViraFEST assay grew out antigen-specific CD4+ T cells prior to sequencing. The culture ran for roughly ten days before CD4+ T cells were isolated. Nucleocapsid antibody tests were negative, and the vaccine recipients had no prior SARS-CoV-2 infection. Material: CD4+ T cells from PBMCs cultured with HCoV-NL63 spike peptides, obtained before COVID-19 vaccination. All receptors derive from a human donor who received a COVID-19 vaccine.

V and J are TRBV19 and TRBJ2-5, with TRBD2 matching over 7 bases. The CDR3 has 15 residues. Germline assignment: CDR1 LNHDA and CDR2 SQIVND (reference sequence). V gave up 5 bases and J gave up 0 bases; unmatched junction bases: 6. The CDR3, as DNA: TGTGCCAGTAGTGCCAGGAGCGGGAACCAAGAGACCCAGTACTTC. Protein sequence: CASSARSGNQETQYF.

This rearrangement joins TRBV6-5 to TRBJ2-1, with 8 bases fitting TRBD2. After removal of 4 bases from V and 6 bases from J, the junction contained 8 bases not matched to a gene. The germline CDR1 and CDR2 sequences are MNHEY and SVGAGI. The CDR3 runs 15 residues. The CDR3: CASSSRGGDSNEQFF. DNA for the CDR3: TGTGCCAGCAGTTCACGGGGGGGTGATAGCAATGAGCAGTTCTTC.

The V gene is TRBV2, the J gene TRBJ1-5, with TRBD1 matching over 9 bases. The CDR3 has 15 residues. Germline trimming cut 6 bases from V and 2 bases from J; bases unmatched to any gene: 5. Germline CDR1 reads SNHLY; CDR2 reads FYNNEI. CDR3 in amino acids: CASRGGQGGNQPQHF. CDR3 in DNA: TGTGCCAGCAGGGGGGGACAGGGAGGCAATCAGCCCCAGCATTTT.

This clone appeared a few times. This chain joins TRBV28 and TRBJ1-2, with unresolved D. The CDR3 has 11 residues. CDR1 and CDR2 (germline): MDHEN, SYDVKM. Trimming took 7 bases from V and 2 from J, leaving 5 bases between them. In DNA form, the CDR3 reads TGTGCCAGCAACGAGAACTATGGCTACACCTTC. Translation gives CASNENYGYTF.

The chain links TRBV4-1 to TRBJ2-2, with TRBD1 matching over 10 bases. The germline gives CDR1 MGHRA, CDR2 YSYEKL. With 2 bases clipped from V and 4 bases from J, the junction kept 19 bases outside the gene matches. The CDR3 contains 21 residues. DNA of the CDR3: TGCGCCAGCAGCCAAAGCTTGTACGGAAACGACAGGGGGCTCCTCACCGGGGAGCTGTTTTTT. Encoded protein: CASSQSLYGNDRGLLTGELFF.

The V call is TRBV6-6, the J call TRBJ1-1; D perhaps matches TRBD1 (5 bases). The CDR3 loop spans 16 amino acids. Germline-derived CDR1 and CDR2 are MNHNY and SVGAGI (reference sequence). Trimming removed 0 bases at V and 2 bases at J, with 13 bases between. CDR3 DNA sequence: TGTGCCAGCAGTTACTCGAGGGACGGAAAAAACACTGAAGCTTTCTTT. Translated: CASSYSRDGKNTEAFF.

The J gene is TRBJ1-1, the V gene TRBV5-4; D perhaps matches TRBD1 (5 bases). Trimming shortened V by 4 bases and J by 1 base, and 17 bases separated the two germline ends. CDR3 length: 16 amino acids. The germline V gene has CDR1 SGHNT and CDR2 YYREEE (reference sequence). The CDR3 nucleotides are TGTGCCAGCAGCCGACTTATTGGGGACCCGAACACTGAAGCTTTCTTT. Its translation is CASSRLIGDPNTEAFF.

This clone was counted a single time. This sequence joins TRBV18 and TRBJ1-3, with 8 bases that match TRBD1. Germline trimming cut 3 bases from V and 4 bases from J; bases unmatched to any gene: 5. Germline V CDR1 and CDR2: KGHSH, LQKENI. This CDR3 region has 15 residues. CDR3 in amino acids: CASSPARGPGNTIYF. CDR3 nucleotides: TGTGCCAGCTCACCTGCCAGGGGGCCAGGAAACACCATATATTTT.

This chain connects TRBV14 to TRBJ1-1; the D is unclear. V dropped 4 bases and J dropped 1 base, with 7 bases sitting between them. CDR1 SGHDN and CDR2 FVKESK come from the germline V gene. This CDR3 region has 13 residues. CDR3 sequence: CASSPQQNTEAFF. For the CDR3, the DNA is TGTGCCAGCAGCCCACAGCAGAACACTGAAGCTTTCTTT.

This clone was seen only a few times. The V call is TRBV28, the J call TRBJ2-1; D is unclear. V was shortened by 1 base and J by 7 bases, with 5 bases between the two germline ends. CDR3 length equals 12 residues. Germline-derived CDR1 and CDR2 are MDHEN and SYDVKM. The CDR3 protein is CASSLSHNEQFF. The DNA for the CDR3 is TGTGCCAGCAGTTTATCCCATAATGAGCAGTTCTTC.

This clone came up a few times. The chain carries TRBV15 and TRBJ1-2; the D is unclear. Germline V gene data show CDR1 as LNHNV and CDR2 as YYDKDF (reference sequence). This CDR3 region has 14 residues. The V end lost 0 bases, the J end lost 6 bases, and 11 bases lay between the germline ends. The chain's CDR3 is CATSRDWNDHGYTF. CDR3 in DNA: TGTGCCACCAGCAGAGATTGGAACGACCATGGCTACACCTTC.

This clone turned up a few times. V gene TRBV7-8 combines with J gene TRBJ1-2, with 11 bases fitting TRBD1. Germline V gene data show CDR1 as SGHVS and CDR2 as FQNEAQ. J was trimmed by 7 bases and V by 1 base; bases with no gene match: 8. The CDR3 contains 16 residues. The CDR3 DNA sequence: TGTGCCAGCAGCTTAGGGACAGGGGGCCCCCGACGTGGCTACACCTTC. The encoded protein is CASSLGTGGPRRGYTF.

The V and J genes are TRBV6-5 and TRBJ1-5; no firm D call. Germline lookup yields CDR1 MNHEY and CDR2 SVGAGI. This CDR3 region has 13 residues. The ends were cut back, 5 bases at V and 9 bases at J, with 14 bases in the middle. For the CDR3, the DNA is TGTGCCAGCAGTATTGGTCTTCTTGTGCCCCAGCATTTT. Translating it yields CASSIGLLVPQHF.

The CDR3 region has the DNA TGTGCCAGCACCCTAAATCCGGGACAGGGGGCCACCGGGGAGCTGTTTTTT. Amino acids: CASTLNPGQGATGELFF. This chain uses TRBV28 with TRBJ2-2, with 12 nucleotides matching TRBD1. This CDR3 comprises 17 residues. CDR1 MDHEN and CDR2 SYDVKM come from the germline V gene. The V and J ends lost 7 bases and 4 bases, in that order; junction bases with no gene match: 10.

The rearrangement joins TRBV5-1 to TRBJ2-3; D is possibly TRBD1 (6 bases). Germline CDR1 and CDR2: SGHRS and YFSETQ. The CDR3 loop spans 15 amino acids. V lost 5 bases to trimming and J lost 0 bases, with 13 bases between them. The CDR3 protein is CASRAGELSTDTQYF. DNA of the CDR3: TGCGCCAGCAGGGCAGGGGAGCTGAGCACAGATACGCAGTATTTT.

The chain joins TRBV24-1 to TRBJ1-1; tentatively, D is TRBD1 (5 bases). The CDR3 spans 15 residues. Germline assignment: CDR1 KGHDR and CDR2 SFDVKD. The V gene lost 3 bases and the J gene lost 12 bases, with 22 bases spanning the gap. CDR3 residues: CATSDPANGGTTTFF. CDR3 in DNA: TGTGCCACCAGTGATCCAGCCAACGGGGGGACGACGACTTTCTTT.

V is TRBV19 and J is TRBJ2-1; 9 bases are shared with TRBD2. From germline, CDR1 is LNHDA and CDR2 SQIVND (reference sequence). The J segment lost 3 bases and the V segment lost 7 bases, leaving 10 bases of the junction unmatched. The CDR3 runs 16 residues. The CDR3 DNA sequence: TGTGCCAGTAATGGTGAGCGGGGGGATATCTACAATGAGCAGTTCTTC. It specifies CASNGERGDIYNEQFF. Looking up the rest from reference TRBV19 and TRBJ2-1 gives the full variable domain: DGGITQSPKYLFRKEGQNVTLSCEQNLNHDAMYWYRQDPGQGLRLIYYSQIVNDFQKGDIAEGYSVSREKKESFPLTVTSAQKNPTAFYLCASNGERGDIYNEQFFGPGTRLTVL.

A single count supports this clone. The chain carries TRBV5-1 and TRBJ2-3; 13 bases fit TRBD2. Unmatched junction bases numbered 1, after V lost 2 bases and J lost 4 bases. Germline assignment: CDR1 SGHRS and CDR2 YFSETQ. The CDR3 is made up of 15 amino acids. Here the CDR3 reads CASSFTSGGADTQYF. The CDR3 DNA reads TGCGCCAGCAGCTTCACTAGCGGGGGGGCAGATACGCAGTATTTT.

This clone has a single count. The chain uses TRBV7-2 and TRBJ1-3; the D is unclear. Germline CDR1 SGHTA, CDR2 FQGNSA. Trimming stripped 1 base from V and 2 bases from J, with 12 bases between. This CDR3 contains 16 residues. The CDR3 here is CASSLVAGNPGNTIYF. The CDR3 bases are TGTGCCAGCAGCTTAGTTGCGGGGAATCCTGGAAACACCATATATTTT. The variable domain in full, completed from reference TRBV7-2 and TRBJ1-3, reads GAGVSQSPSNKVTEKGKDVELRCDPISGHTALYWYRQSLGQGLEFLIYFQGNSAPDKSGLPSDRFSAERTGGSVSTLTIQRTQQEDSAVYLCASSLVAGNPGNTIYFGEGSWLTVV.

The chain couples TRBV4-1 to TRBJ2-1; weak D call: TRBD1 (5 bases). Germline V gives CDR1 MGHRA, CDR2 YSYEKL. The CDR3 consists of 16 residues. Trimming removed 0 bases at V and 0 bases at J, with 9 bases between. DNA for the CDR3: TGCGCCAGCAGCCAAGAAGGTAGGGGCTCCTACAATGAGCAGTTCTTC. It is translated as CASSQEGRGSYNEQFF.

The J gene is TRBJ2-1, the V gene TRBV18; no clear D. The V end lost 2 bases, the J end lost 12 bases, and 14 bases lay between the germline ends. This CDR3 region has 13 residues. CDR1 KGHSH and CDR2 LQKENI come from the germline V gene. This CDR3 reads CASSPLTAEWQFF. The DNA of the CDR3 is TGTGCCAGCTCACCATTAACGGCAGAGTGGCAGTTCTTC.

The chain has TRBV12-5 and TRBJ2-3, with TRBD1 identical over 8 bases. Germline CDR1 is LGHNT and CDR2 is FRNRAP. With V trimmed by 4 bases and J by 4 bases, 4 bases remained unmatched. This CDR3 comprises 14 residues. CDR3 sequence reads: CASGSTTGADTQYF. The DNA of the CDR3 is TGTGCTAGTGGTTCGACGACAGGGGCAGATACGCAGTATTTT.

The chain employs TRBV2 and TRBJ2-2; 7 positions agree with TRBD1. V gave up 6 bases and J gave up 0 bases; unmatched junction bases: 7. This CDR3 comprises 16 residues. Germline CDR1 is SNHLY and CDR2 is FYNNEI. The CDR3 loop reads CASRVQGMANTGELFF. The CDR3, as DNA: TGTGCCAGCAGGGTACAGGGGATGGCGAACACCGGGGAGCTGTTTTTT.

This chain joins TRBV6-2 or TRBV6-3 and TRBJ1-2; unclear D gene. V was clipped by 0 bases and J by 4 bases, with 12 bases between them. This CDR3 contains 15 residues. In germline, CDR1 is MNHEY, CDR2 SVGEGT. The CDR3 reads CASSYSWNPGYGYTF. CDR3 nucleotides: TGTGCCAGCAGTTACTCCTGGAATCCCGGCTATGGCTACACCTTC.

The gene calls are TRBV5-1 and TRBJ2-5, with 12 bases that match TRBD2. This CDR3 spans 15 amino acids. The germline V gene has CDR1 SGHRS and CDR2 YFSETQ. The trim removed 2 bases at V and 2 bases at J, leaving 1 base unmatched. In DNA form, the CDR3 reads TGCGCCAGCAGCTTTACTAGCGGGGGGCAAGAGACCCAGTACTTC. Protein: CASSFTSGGQETQYF.

The chain couples TRBV6-5 to TRBJ1-2, with a weak D call TRBD1 (5 bases). This CDR3 contains 11 residues. The germline V and J ends were trimmed by 4 bases and 5 bases, with 5 bases remaining between them. CDR1 is MNHEY, CDR2 SVGAGI, per germline. The chain's CDR3 is CASSWGYGYTF. The CDR3 bases are TGTGCCAGCAGTTGGGGGTATGGCTACACCTTC.

This sequence joins TRBV4-1 and TRBJ2-5; no clear D. Trimming pared 2 bases from V and 6 bases from J, leaving 10 bases between. Germline V gene sequence: CDR1 MGHRA, CDR2 YSYEKL. The CDR3 extends over 13 amino acids. DNA for the CDR3: TGCGCCAGCAGCCAAATCCCAGTGAAGACCCAGTACTTC. This codes for CASSQIPVKTQYF.

This clone has more than one count but fewer than ten. V and J are TRBV27 and TRBJ1-2; tentative D call: TRBD1 (5 bases). From germline, CDR1 is MNHEY and CDR2 SMNVEV (reference sequence). The CDR3 runs to 16 residues. V gave up 7 bases and J gave up 8 bases, with 26 bases separating them. CDR3: CASTSQQGGGLGGYTF. The CDR3 bases are TGTGCCAGCACATCTCAACAAGGCGGGGGGTTAGGAGGCTACACCTTC.

This clone came up once. The chain is built from TRBV29-1 and TRBJ2-3, with a possible D match to TRBD1 (5 bases). The CDR3 consists of 13 residues. Germline CDR1 reads SQVTM; CDR2 reads ANQGSEA. The germline V and J ends were trimmed by 5 bases and 0 bases, with 9 bases remaining between them. The DNA of the CDR3 is TGCAGCGTTAAGGGGCAGAGCACAGATACGCAGTATTTT. It yields the protein CSVKGQSTDTQYF.

This clone was detected only a few times. The rearrangement uses TRBV10-1 and TRBJ2-1; 9 nucleotides line up with TRBD2. Germline values: CDR1 WNHNN, CDR2 SYGVQD (reference sequence). Trimming removed 5 bases from V and 3 bases from J; junction bases left unmatched: 11. This CDR3 has 17 residues. CDR3 residues: CASSKAGGPRHYNEQFF. CDR3 DNA: TGCGCCAGCAGTAAAGCGGGGGGTCCAAGACACTACAATGAGCAGTTCTTC.

The chain employs TRBV29-1 and TRBJ1-6, with 7 bases that match TRBD1. Germline loops: CDR1 SQVTM, CDR2 ANQGSEA. With 6 bases clipped from V and 7 bases from J, the junction kept 6 bases outside the gene matches. The CDR3 length is 13 residues. The CDR3 DNA sequence: TGCAGCGTCAGGGGGTCGAACAATTCACCCCTCCACTTT. It encodes CSVRGSNNSPLHF. The variable domain in full, with the rest retrieved from reference TRBV29-1 and TRBJ1-6, is SAVISQKPSRDICQRGTSLTIQCQVDSQVTMMFWYRQQPGQSLTLIATANQGSEATYESGFVIDKFPISRPNLTFSTLTVSNMSPEDSSIYLCSVRGSNNSPLHFGNGTRLTVT.

The CDR3 sequence: CASSPRVRTDTQYF. The CDR3 DNA sequence: TGTGCCAGCAGCCCTAGGGTAAGGACAGATACGCAGTATTTT. V usage is TRBV7-8 and J usage is TRBJ2-3; D gene uncertain. The CDR3 loop spans 14 amino acids. Germline V CDR1 and CDR2: SGHVS, FQNEAQ. The ends were cut back, 5 bases at V and 3 bases at J, with 12 bases in the middle.